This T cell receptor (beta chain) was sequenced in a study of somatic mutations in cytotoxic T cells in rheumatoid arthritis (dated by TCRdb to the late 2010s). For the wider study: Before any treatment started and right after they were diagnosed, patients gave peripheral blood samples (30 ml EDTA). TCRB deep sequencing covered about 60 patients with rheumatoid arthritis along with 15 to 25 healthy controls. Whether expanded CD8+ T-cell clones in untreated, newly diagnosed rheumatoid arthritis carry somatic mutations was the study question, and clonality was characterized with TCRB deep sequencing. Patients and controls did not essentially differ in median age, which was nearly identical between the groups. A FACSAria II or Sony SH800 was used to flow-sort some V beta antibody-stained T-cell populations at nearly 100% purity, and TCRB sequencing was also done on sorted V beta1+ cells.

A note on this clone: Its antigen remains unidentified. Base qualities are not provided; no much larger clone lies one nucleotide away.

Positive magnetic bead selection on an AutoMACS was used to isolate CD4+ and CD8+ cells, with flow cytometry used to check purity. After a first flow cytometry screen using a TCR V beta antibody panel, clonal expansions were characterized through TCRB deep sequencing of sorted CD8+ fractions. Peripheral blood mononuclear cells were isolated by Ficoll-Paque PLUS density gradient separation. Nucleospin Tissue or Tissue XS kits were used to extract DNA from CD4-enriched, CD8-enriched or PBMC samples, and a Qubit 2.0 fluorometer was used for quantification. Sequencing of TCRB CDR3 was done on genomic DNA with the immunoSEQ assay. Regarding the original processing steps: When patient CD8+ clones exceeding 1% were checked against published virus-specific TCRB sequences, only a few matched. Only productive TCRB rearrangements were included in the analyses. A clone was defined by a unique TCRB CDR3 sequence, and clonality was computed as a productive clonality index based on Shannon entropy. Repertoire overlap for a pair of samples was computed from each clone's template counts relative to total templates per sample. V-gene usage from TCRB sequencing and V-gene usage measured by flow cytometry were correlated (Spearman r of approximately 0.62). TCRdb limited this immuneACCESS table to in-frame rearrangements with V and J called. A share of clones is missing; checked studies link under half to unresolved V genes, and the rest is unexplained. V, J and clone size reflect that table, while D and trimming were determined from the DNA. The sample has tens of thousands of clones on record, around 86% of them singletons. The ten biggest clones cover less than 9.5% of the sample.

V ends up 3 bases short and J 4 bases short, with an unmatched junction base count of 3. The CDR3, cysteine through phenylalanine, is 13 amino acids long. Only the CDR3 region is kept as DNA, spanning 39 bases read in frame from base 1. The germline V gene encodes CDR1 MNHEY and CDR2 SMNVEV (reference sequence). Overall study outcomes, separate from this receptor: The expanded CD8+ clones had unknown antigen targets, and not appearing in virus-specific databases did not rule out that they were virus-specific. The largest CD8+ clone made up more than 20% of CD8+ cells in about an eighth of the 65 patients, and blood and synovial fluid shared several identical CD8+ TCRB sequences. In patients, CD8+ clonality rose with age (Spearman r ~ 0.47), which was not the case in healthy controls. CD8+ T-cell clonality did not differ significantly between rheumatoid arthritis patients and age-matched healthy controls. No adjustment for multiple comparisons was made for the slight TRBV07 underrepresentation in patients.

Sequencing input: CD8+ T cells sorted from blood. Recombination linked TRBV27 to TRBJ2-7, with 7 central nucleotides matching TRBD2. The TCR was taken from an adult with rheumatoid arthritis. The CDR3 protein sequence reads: CASSFPGGYEQYF. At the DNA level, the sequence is TGTGCCAGCAGTTTCCCCGGGGGGTACGAGCAGTACTTC.